The rows below give T cell receptor beta chains drawn from one sample of a study of blood T cell repertoires in COVID-19. Using immunoSEQ multiplex PCR, the repertoire was profiled, and TCRdb retains in-frame clones only, with some absent. The table has roughly 220,000 clones, about 80% seen once. Specimen: PBMCs or T cells enriched from blood (not recorded which). These receptors were collected from a woman aged 40 to 50 with acute COVID-19. Each CDR3 is given with its conserved first and last residue. D genes are given only for firm matches. Size is stated for part of the rows, as once, few or many counts, or as a class when the clone is expanded.

D gene: -; J gene: TRBJ1-5; clone size: few; V gene: TRBV28; CDR3 protein: CASSLRDNPNQPQHF; CDR3 DNA: TGTGCCAGCAGTTTGCGCGACAACCCCAATCAGCCCCAGCATTTT
D gene: -; J gene: TRBJ1-6; clone size: -; V gene: TRBV6-5; CDR3 protein: CASLSRAVPSSPLHF; CDR3 DNA: TGTGCCAGCCTTAGCCGTGCAGTCCCAAGTTCACCCCTCCACTTT
D gene: -; J gene: TRBJ1-5; clone size: -; V gene: TRBV28; CDR3 protein: CASSILQGNQPQHF; CDR3 DNA: TGTGCCAGCAGTATTCTCCAGGGGAATCAGCCCCAGCATTTT
D gene: -; J gene: TRBJ2-1; clone size: -; V gene: TRBV5-1; CDR3 protein: CACERDGSSNEQFF; CDR3 DNA: TGCGCTTGCGAACGGGATGGCAGCTCCAATGAGCAGTTCTTC
D gene: -; J gene: TRBJ2-1; clone size: -; V gene: TRBV30; CDR3 protein: CAWSLGQPKIDEQFF; CDR3 DNA: TGTGCCTGGAGTCTGGGCCAACCGAAGATCGATGAGCAGTTCTTC
D gene: -; J gene: TRBJ1-5; clone size: -; V gene: TRBV7-2; CDR3 protein: CASSLAYGQYSNQPQHF; CDR3 DNA: TGTGCCAGCAGCTTAGCCTATGGACAGTATAGCAATCAGCCCCAGCATTTT
D gene: TRBD1; J gene: TRBJ1-5; clone size: -; V gene: TRBV6-2/TRBV6-3; CDR3 protein: CASSYSMTGVNQPQHF; CDR3 DNA: TGTGCCAGCAGTTACTCGATGACAGGGGTCAATCAGCCCCAGCATTTT
D gene: TRBD1; J gene: TRBJ2-1; clone size: -; V gene: TRBV5-1; CDR3 protein: CASSLGQGYNEQFF; CDR3 DNA: TGCGCCAGCAGCTTGGGACAGGGCTACAATGAGCAGTTCTTC
D gene: -; J gene: TRBJ1-2; clone size: few; V gene: TRBV29-1; CDR3 protein: CSVGEGRVNYGYTF; CDR3 DNA: TGCAGCGTTGGGGAGGGCAGGGTGAACTATGGCTACACCTTC
D gene: -; J gene: TRBJ1-5; clone size: -; V gene: TRBV28; CDR3 protein: CASSSPGGPAQHF; CDR3 DNA: TGTGCCAGCAGTTCCCCGGGGGGACCGGCCCAGCATTTT
D gene: TRBD2; J gene: TRBJ2-3; clone size: -; V gene: TRBV5-1; CDR3 protein: CASSLWRGADTQYF; CDR3 DNA: TGCGCCAGCAGCTTGTGGCGGGGGGCAGATACGCAGTATTTT
D gene: -; J gene: TRBJ1-3; clone size: -; V gene: TRBV2; CDR3 protein: CASSVGAGNTIYF; CDR3 DNA: TGTGCCAGCAGTGTCGGTGCTGGAAACACCATATATTTT
D gene: -; J gene: TRBJ2-7; clone size: once; V gene: TRBV9; CDR3 protein: CASSADSYEQYF; CDR3 DNA: TGTGCCAGCTCTGCAGATTCCTACGAGCAGTACTTC
D gene: TRBD1; J gene: TRBJ2-1; clone size: few; V gene: TRBV6-6; CDR3 protein: CASSLDRGLYNEQFF; CDR3 DNA: TGTGCCAGCAGCCTGGACAGGGGGCTCTACAATGAGCAGTTCTTC
D gene: -; J gene: TRBJ2-5; clone size: -; V gene: TRBV5-1; CDR3 protein: CASRATGMYQETQYF; CDR3 DNA: TGCGCCAGCAGAGCTACAGGAATGTACCAAGAGACCCAGTACTTC
D gene: -; J gene: TRBJ1-5; clone size: -; V gene: TRBV7-9; CDR3 protein: CASSRQDQPQHF; CDR3 DNA: TGTGCCAGCAGCCGACAAGACCAGCCCCAGCATTTT
D gene: TRBD2; J gene: TRBJ2-1; clone size: once; V gene: TRBV5-4; CDR3 protein: CASQAGIGEGSYNEQFF; CDR3 DNA: TGTGCCAGCCAAGCCGGTATAGGGGAGGGCTCCTACAATGAGCAGTTCTTC
D gene: TRBD1; J gene: TRBJ2-7; clone size: -; V gene: TRBV29-1; CDR3 protein: CSVEDGAAGGVQAYEQYF; CDR3 DNA: TGCAGCGTTGAAGATGGCGCGGCAGGGGGCGTCCAGGCCTACGAGCAGTACTTC
D gene: -; J gene: TRBJ1-1; clone size: -; V gene: TRBV6-5; CDR3 protein: CASTSDRILNTEAFF; CDR3 DNA: TGTGCCAGCACCTCAGACAGGATCTTGAACACTGAAGCTTTCTTT
D gene: -; J gene: TRBJ1-4; clone size: few; V gene: TRBV4-3; CDR3 protein: CASSRMTAKNEKLFF; CDR3 DNA: TGCGCCAGCAGCCGAATGACAGCTAAGAATGAAAAACTGTTTTTT
D gene: TRBD2; J gene: TRBJ2-4; clone size: -; V gene: TRBV3-1/TRBV3-2; CDR3 protein: CASSQDAGGPINIQYF; CDR3 DNA: TGTGCCAGCAGCCAAGATGCGGGAGGGCCTATAAACATTCAGTACTTC
D gene: TRBD1; J gene: TRBJ1-2; clone size: -; V gene: TRBV28; CDR3 protein: CASRRQGMGYGYTF; CDR3 DNA: TGTGCCAGCAGACGACAGGGTATGGGTTATGGCTACACCTTC
D gene: TRBD1; J gene: TRBJ2-7; clone size: -; V gene: TRBV6-5; CDR3 protein: CASSPTGEEQYF; CDR3 DNA: TGTGCCAGCAGTCCCACAGGGGAAGAGCAGTACTTC
D gene: TRBD2; J gene: TRBJ2-3; clone size: once; V gene: TRBV19; CDR3 protein: CASSNIAGGADTQYF; CDR3 DNA: TGTGCCAGTAGTAATATTGCGGGGGGGGCAGATACGCAGTATTTT
D gene: -; J gene: TRBJ1-1; clone size: many; V gene: TRBV25-1; CDR3 protein: CASSIREEAFF; CDR3 DNA: TGTGCCAGCAGTATAAGGGAGGAAGCTTTCTTT
D gene: -; J gene: TRBJ2-3; clone size: -; V gene: TRBV19; CDR3 protein: CASSIGAGARADTQYF; CDR3 DNA: TGTGCCAGTAGTATAGGCGCAGGGGCTCGGGCAGATACGCAGTATTTT
D gene: -; J gene: TRBJ2-2; clone size: once; V gene: TRBV5-8; CDR3 protein: CASSVGTIANTGELFF; CDR3 DNA: TGTGCCAGCAGCGTGGGGACAATCGCGAACACCGGGGAGCTGTTTTTT
D gene: -; J gene: TRBJ2-7; clone size: -; V gene: TRBV30; CDR3 protein: CAWSGPGVEQYF; CDR3 DNA: TGTGCCTGGAGTGGTCCCGGAGTCGAGCAGTACTTC
D gene: TRBD1; J gene: TRBJ1-3; clone size: few; V gene: TRBV5-5; CDR3 protein: CASSSLGQGVSGGNTIYF; CDR3 DNA: TGTGCCAGCAGCTCCCTTGGACAGGGGGTGTCGGGCGGAAACACCATATATTTT
D gene: -; J gene: TRBJ2-1; clone size: -; V gene: TRBV9; CDR3 protein: CASSVGGSYNEQFF; CDR3 DNA: TGTGCCAGCAGCGTAGGCGGGTCCTACAATGAGCAGTTCTTC
D gene: -; J gene: TRBJ1-2; clone size: -; V gene: TRBV28; CDR3 protein: CASSLAGTTFPIF; CDR3 DNA: TGTGCCAGCAGTTTAGCCGGGACAACATTCCCAATCTTC
D gene: TRBD1; J gene: TRBJ2-5; clone size: -; V gene: TRBV5-8; CDR3 protein: CASSLGSAGGLETQYF; CDR3 DNA: TGTGCCAGCAGCTTGGGATCGGCAGGGGGATTGGAGACCCAGTACTTC
D gene: TRBD1; J gene: TRBJ2-5; clone size: -; V gene: TRBV4-1; CDR3 protein: CASSRGRHGTGETQYF; CDR3 DNA: TGCGCCAGCAGCCGGGGACGCCACGGGACAGGGGAGACCCAGTACTTC
D gene: TRBD1; J gene: TRBJ1-2; clone size: -; V gene: TRBV7-9; CDR3 protein: CASSSTRDRAGYGYTF; CDR3 DNA: TGTGCCAGCAGCTCCACCCGGGACAGGGCGGGCTATGGCTACACCTTC
D gene: -; J gene: TRBJ1-3; clone size: -; V gene: TRBV30; CDR3 protein: CAWKQTAGAGNTIYF; CDR3 DNA: TGTGCCTGGAAACAGACTGCGGGGGCCGGAAACACCATATATTTT
D gene: -; J gene: TRBJ1-2; clone size: -; V gene: TRBV6-5; CDR3 protein: CASSSDIYGYTF; CDR3 DNA: TGTGCCAGCAGTTCCGACATATATGGCTACACCTTC
D gene: -; J gene: TRBJ1-5; clone size: -; V gene: TRBV10-3; CDR3 protein: CAIRGDSNQPQHF; CDR3 DNA: TGTGCCATCAGAGGGGATAGCAATCAGCCCCAGCATTTT
D gene: TRBD1; J gene: TRBJ1-4; clone size: -; V gene: TRBV4-2; CDR3 protein: CASSRDRAREKLFF; CDR3 DNA: TGTGCCAGCAGCCGAGACAGGGCGCGCGAAAAACTGTTTTTT
D gene: TRBD2; J gene: TRBJ2-3; clone size: -; V gene: TRBV3-1/TRBV3-2; CDR3 protein: CASSQETSGEASTDTQYF; CDR3 DNA: TGTGCCAGCAGCCAAGAGACTAGCGGTGAAGCTAGCACAGATACGCAGTATTTT
D gene: -; J gene: TRBJ1-2; clone size: -; V gene: TRBV29-1; CDR3 protein: CSVEGPGLRAYGYTF; CDR3 DNA: TGCAGCGTTGAAGGACCGGGACTCAGGGCCTATGGCTACACCTTC
D gene: TRBD1; J gene: TRBJ2-3; clone size: -; V gene: TRBV20-1; CDR3 protein: CSRTGADTQYF; CDR3 DNA: TGCAGCAGGACAGGGGCAGATACGCAGTATTTT
D gene: -; J gene: TRBJ2-3; clone size: -; V gene: TRBV28; CDR3 protein: CASSSGGLADTQYF; CDR3 DNA: TGTGCCAGCAGTTCCGGGGGGCTAGCAGATACGCAGTATTTT
D gene: -; J gene: TRBJ1-1; clone size: -; V gene: TRBV20-1; CDR3 protein: CSAPLTFEAFF; CDR3 DNA: TGCAGTGCCCCTTTGACATTTGAAGCTTTCTTT
D gene: -; J gene: TRBJ1-3; clone size: -; V gene: TRBV10-3; CDR3 protein: CAISDEHSGNTIYF; CDR3 DNA: TGTGCCATCAGTGATGAACACTCTGGAAACACCATATATTTT
D gene: TRBD2; J gene: TRBJ2-5; clone size: -; V gene: TRBV28; CDR3 protein: CASSFAGEGTQYF; CDR3 DNA: TGTGCCAGCAGTTTTGCGGGAGAAGGGACCCAGTACTTC
D gene: -; J gene: TRBJ1-2; clone size: -; V gene: TRBV19; CDR3 protein: CASSIDPSGGNYGYTF; CDR3 DNA: TGTGCCAGTAGTATAGATCCTTCGGGGGGTAACTATGGCTACACCTTC
D gene: -; J gene: TRBJ2-3; clone size: -; V gene: TRBV3-1/TRBV3-2; CDR3 protein: CASSLYLGSGSTDTQYF; CDR3 DNA: TGTGCCAGCAGCCTTTACCTCGGCAGCGGTAGCACAGATACGCAGTATTTT
D gene: TRBD1; J gene: TRBJ2-2; clone size: -; V gene: TRBV7-8; CDR3 protein: CASSSGQGMGELFF; CDR3 DNA: TGTGCCAGCAGCTCCGGACAGGGGATGGGGGAGCTGTTTTTT
D gene: TRBD1; J gene: TRBJ2-7; clone size: -; V gene: TRBV6-1; CDR3 protein: CASSEWTGVPLEQYF; CDR3 DNA: TGTGCCAGCAGTGAATGGACAGGGGTGCCCCTTGAGCAGTACTTC
D gene: TRBD1; J gene: TRBJ2-7; clone size: -; V gene: TRBV10-3; CDR3 protein: CAIRAGQGYPYEQYF; CDR3 DNA: TGTGCCATCAGGGCCGGACAGGGGTATCCCTACGAGCAGTACTTC
D gene: TRBD2; J gene: TRBJ2-3; clone size: -; V gene: TRBV30; CDR3 protein: CAWSVPGLAASTDTQYF; CDR3 DNA: TGTGCCTGGAGTGTACCGGGACTAGCGGCAAGCACAGATACGCAGTATTTT
D gene: -; J gene: TRBJ2-7; clone size: -; V gene: TRBV18; CDR3 protein: CASSPLGTYEQYF; CDR3 DNA: TGTGCCAGCTCACCACTCGGGACCTACGAGCAGTACTTC
D gene: -; J gene: TRBJ1-1; clone size: -; V gene: TRBV20-1; CDR3 protein: CSASVQGRNAEAFF; CDR3 DNA: TGCAGTGCTAGTGTGCAGGGAAGGAACGCTGAAGCTTTCTTT
D gene: TRBD2; J gene: TRBJ2-1; clone size: -; V gene: TRBV19; CDR3 protein: CASSSRGGRGNEQFF; CDR3 DNA: TGTGCCAGTAGTTCGCGGGGGGGGCGTGGCAATGAGCAGTTCTTC
D gene: -; J gene: TRBJ1-3; clone size: -; V gene: TRBV24-1; CDR3 protein: CATSDAGGGNTIYF; CDR3 DNA: TGTGCCACCAGTGATGCGGGGGGCGGAAACACCATATATTTT
D gene: -; J gene: TRBJ1-5; clone size: -; V gene: TRBV10-2; CDR3 protein: CASSESARGNQPQHF; CDR3 DNA: TGCGCCAGCAGTGAGTCGGCCAGGGGCAATCAGCCCCAGCATTTT
D gene: -; J gene: TRBJ2-2; clone size: -; V gene: TRBV3-1/TRBV3-2; CDR3 protein: CASSQGQGSGGELFF; CDR3 DNA: TGTGCCAGCAGCCAAGGCCAGGGGTCGGGCGGGGAGCTGTTTTTT
D gene: -; J gene: TRBJ2-7; clone size: once; V gene: TRBV2; CDR3 protein: CASRASYEQYF; CDR3 DNA: TGTGCCAGCAGGGCCTCCTACGAGCAGTACTTC
D gene: -; J gene: TRBJ1-1; clone size: -; V gene: TRBV24-1; CDR3 protein: CATSDHGSTEAFF; CDR3 DNA: TGTGCCACCAGTGACCACGGGAGCACTGAAGCTTTCTTT